Given below is one T cell receptor beta chain in context. What it binds is not known. The source of the sample is a study of cytotoxic CD8 clonotypes in ibrutinib-treated CLL. Findings of the study overall: Clonality went up at ibrutinib response and then declined back toward baseline at progression.

Repertoires were generated with immunoSEQ multiplex PCR, while TCRdb's copy carries only in-frame clones and drops some. Among roughly 300,000 clones listed, about 72% were seen once. J gave up 6 bases and V 6 bases, and 5 bases lay outside the gene matches. The CDR3 runs 14 residues. Germline CDR1 KGHSH, CDR2 LQKENI. The receptor's source is a human donor with chronic lymphocytic leukemia. Sequenced here: PBMCs, sampled at disease progression, from a patient treated with ibrutinib. The V gene is TRBV18, the J gene TRBJ2-1; 10 bases map to TRBD1. The CDR3 reads CASSATGGSNEQFF. The CDR3 DNA reads TGTGCCAGCTCCGCGACAGGGGGCTCCAATGAGCAGTTCTTC.